This is a list of T cell receptor beta chains from one sample in a study of blood T cell repertoires in COVID-19. The data were produced by immunoSEQ multiplex PCR, yet TCRdb's version contains in-frame clones alone and is incomplete. Of about 190,000 clones detected, about 86% appear once; the ten largest clones hold about an eighth. The source material was peripheral blood. Source of these receptors: a man aged 25-45 years with active or convalescent COVID-19. CDR3s include the opening cysteine and the closing phenylalanine or tryptophan. The D gene is left open where the match is weak. Clone size appears in some rows only: once, few, many, or a class for an expanded clone.

CDR3aa	CDR3nt	abundance	d_gene	v_gene	j_gene
CASSATGGAAVQPQHF	TGTGCCAGCAGTGCTACAGGTGGGGCCGCAGTTCAGCCCCAGCATTTT	once	NA	TRBV2	TRBJ1-5
CASSFSLAGSYNEQFF	TGTGCCAGCAGTTTCTCGCTAGCGGGGTCCTACAATGAGCAGTTCTTC	NA	TRBD2	TRBV27	TRBJ2-1
CATRRGMNTEAFF	TGTGCCACCCGCAGGGGCATGAACACTGAAGCTTTCTTT	NA	NA	TRBV28	TRBJ1-1
CASGQGTAQETQYF	TGTGCTAGTGGTCAGGGGACAGCCCAAGAGACCCAGTACTTC	NA	TRBD1	TRBV12-5	TRBJ2-5
CASSQARDSAPLHF	TGTGCCAGCAGCCAAGCTCGGGATAGCGCACCCCTCCACTTT	NA	NA	TRBV3-1/TRBV3-2	TRBJ1-6
CASSFLNRASDEQYF	TGTGCCAGCAGTTTTTTAAACAGGGCCTCAGACGAGCAGTACTTC	NA	NA	TRBV27	TRBJ2-7
CASSLTGGDYGYTF	TGTGCCAGCAGCCTGACAGGTGGAGACTATGGCTACACCTTC	few	NA	TRBV11-3	TRBJ1-2
CAWADSTYEQYF	TGTGCCTGGGCGGACAGTACCTACGAGCAGTACTTC	once	NA	TRBV30	TRBJ2-7
CASSLARRGADTQYF	TGTGCCAGCAGCTTAGCGCGCAGGGGGGCAGATACGCAGTATTTT	NA	NA	TRBV7-2	TRBJ2-3
CASSYLAGGPLEADTQYF	TGTGCCAGCAGTTACCTCGCGGGAGGGCCGTTGGAAGCAGATACGCAGTATTTT	many	TRBD2	TRBV6-2/TRBV6-3	TRBJ2-3
CASSLEALRAGEQFF	TGTGCCAGCAGCTTAGAGGCCCTGCGGGCGGGTGAGCAGTTCTTC	once	NA	TRBV7-8	TRBJ2-1
CASSYWLEKGKEYEQFF	TGTGCCAGCAGTTACTGGCTAGAGAAGGGGAAGGAATATGAGCAGTTCTTC	NA	NA	TRBV6-2/TRBV6-3	TRBJ2-1